This T cell receptor (beta chain) originates from a study of T cell repertoires in cytomegalovirus infection (dated by TCRdb to between 2019 and 2020). General notes on the study: Peptide stimulations targeted recently identified HLA-C-restricted CMV epitopes, whose presentation resists viral immunomodulation, together with well-studied HLA-B-restricted epitopes. Because public TCR beta signatures pointed to carriage of CMV infection together with the matching HLA type, the HLA type of each donor mattered for the analysis.

This clonotype occurred many times. The antigen it recognizes is unknown. Base qualities are not provided; no much larger clone lies one nucleotide away. The treatment or condition tag for this specimen amounts to: in vitro stimulation with specific CMV peptide epitopes to enrich CMV-specific T cells. Broad study findings and their caveats: In the ex vivo response, HLA-C-restricted CMV-specific TCR beta clonotypes were dominant, and in two of eight donors the single most frequent clonotype came from this HLA-C-restricted group. Cumulative frequency of public TCR beta family members discriminated carriers of CMV infection plus the relevant HLA type in this cohort and an independent roughly 330-donor cohort.

Sequencing took place on an Illumina HiSeq 1500. TCRdb reprocessing: public reads trimmed at Q25 with fastp, clones called with MiXCR, in-frame beta chains kept. For every CDR3 protein sequence, its rows merge into one entry that carries the most common genes and DNA. The sample table lists 150,000 or so distinct CDR3 sequences, about 31% of them with a count of one. The ten largest clones add up to 52% of the sample. The TCR originated in a human donor in good health (CMV status not recorded). Some clones in this sample may be carry-over from other donors' samples. The material was CD8+ T cells from cultured PBMCs, obtained from culture after CMV antigen stimulation.

The nucleotide sequence is given as TGTGCCAGCAGCCTCGTACTAGCGGGGAGGGAGACCCAGTACTTC. Its translation reads: CASSLVLAGRETQYF. The sequence is built from TRBV7-8 and TRBJ2-5, and 10 bases in between align with TRBD2. V and J are trimmed by 5 bases and 5 bases, and the gene matches miss 8 bases of the junction. CDR1 and CDR2 were assigned from the germline V gene as SGHVS and FQNEAQ. Spanning cysteine to phenylalanine, the CDR3 consists of 15 amino acids. The read is trimmed to its CDR3 DNA, 45 bases read in frame from base 1.